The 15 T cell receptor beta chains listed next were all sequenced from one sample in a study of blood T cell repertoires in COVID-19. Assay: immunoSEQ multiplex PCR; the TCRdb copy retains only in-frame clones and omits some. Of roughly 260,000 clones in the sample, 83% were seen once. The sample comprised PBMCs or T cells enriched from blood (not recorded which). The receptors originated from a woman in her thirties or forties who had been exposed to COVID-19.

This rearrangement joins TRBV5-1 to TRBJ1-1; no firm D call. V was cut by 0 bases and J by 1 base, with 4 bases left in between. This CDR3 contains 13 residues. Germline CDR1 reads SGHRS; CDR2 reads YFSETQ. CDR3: CASSLGPNTEAFF. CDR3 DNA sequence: TGCGCCAGCAGCTTGGGGCCGAACACTGAAGCTTTCTTT.

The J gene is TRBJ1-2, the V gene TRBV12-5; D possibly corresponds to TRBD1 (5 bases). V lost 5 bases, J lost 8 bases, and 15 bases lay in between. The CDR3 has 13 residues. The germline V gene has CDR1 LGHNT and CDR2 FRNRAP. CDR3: CASGTPTVRGYTF. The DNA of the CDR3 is TGTGCTAGTGGTACCCCGACAGTGCGGGGCTACACCTTC.

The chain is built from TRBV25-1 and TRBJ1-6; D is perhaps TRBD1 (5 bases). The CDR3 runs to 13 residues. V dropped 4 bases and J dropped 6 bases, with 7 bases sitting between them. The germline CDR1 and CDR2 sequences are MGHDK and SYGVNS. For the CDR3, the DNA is TGTGCCAGCAGTGGCAGGGTTAATTCACCCCTCCACTTT. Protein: CASSGRVNSPLHF. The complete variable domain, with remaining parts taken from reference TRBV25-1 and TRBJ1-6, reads EADIYQTPRYLVIGTGKKITLECSQTMGHDKMYWYQQDPGMELHLIHYSYGVNSTEKGDLSSESTVSRIRTEHFPLTLESARPSHTSQYLCASSGRVNSPLHFGNGTRLTVT.

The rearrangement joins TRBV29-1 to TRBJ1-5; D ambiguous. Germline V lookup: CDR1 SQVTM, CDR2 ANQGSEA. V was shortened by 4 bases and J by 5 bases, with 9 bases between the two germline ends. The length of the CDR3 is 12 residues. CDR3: CSVGSGDQPQHF. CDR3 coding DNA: TGCAGCGTTGGGTCCGGGGATCAGCCCCAGCATTTT.

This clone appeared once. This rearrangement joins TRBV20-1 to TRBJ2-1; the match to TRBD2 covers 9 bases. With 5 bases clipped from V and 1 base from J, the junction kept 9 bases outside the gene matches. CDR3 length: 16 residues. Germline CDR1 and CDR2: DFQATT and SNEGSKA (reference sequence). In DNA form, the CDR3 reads TGCAGTGCTCGTGGCGGGGGGGCCGGGTCCTACAATGAGCAGTTCTTC. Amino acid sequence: CSARGGGAGSYNEQFF.

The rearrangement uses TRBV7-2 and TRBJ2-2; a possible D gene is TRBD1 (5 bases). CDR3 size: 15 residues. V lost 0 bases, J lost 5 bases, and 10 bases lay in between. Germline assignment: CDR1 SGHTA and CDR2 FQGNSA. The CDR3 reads CASSLATRATGELFF. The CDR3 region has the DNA TGTGCCAGCAGCTTAGCGACCAGGGCGACCGGGGAGCTGTTTTTT.

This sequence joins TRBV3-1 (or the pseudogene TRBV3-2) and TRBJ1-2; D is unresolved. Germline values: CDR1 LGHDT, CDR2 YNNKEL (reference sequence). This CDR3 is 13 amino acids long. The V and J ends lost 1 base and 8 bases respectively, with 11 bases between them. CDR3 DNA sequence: TGTGCCAGCAGCCAAGGATCCGGGGTAGGCTACACCTTC. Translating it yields CASSQGSGVGYTF.

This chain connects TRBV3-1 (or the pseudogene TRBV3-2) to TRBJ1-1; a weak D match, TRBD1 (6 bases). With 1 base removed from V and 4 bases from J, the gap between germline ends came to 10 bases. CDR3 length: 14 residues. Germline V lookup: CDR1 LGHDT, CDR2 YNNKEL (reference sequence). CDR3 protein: CASSQGGRLTEAFF. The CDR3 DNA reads TGTGCCAGCAGCCAAGGGGGGCGCCTCACTGAAGCTTTCTTT.

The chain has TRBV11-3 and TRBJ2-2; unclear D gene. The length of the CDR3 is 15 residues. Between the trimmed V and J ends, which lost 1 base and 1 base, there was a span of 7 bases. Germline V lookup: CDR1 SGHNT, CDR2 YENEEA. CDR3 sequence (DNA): TGTGCCAGCAGCTTAGGAGGTGGGAACACCGGGGAGCTGTTTTTT. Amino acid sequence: CASSLGGGNTGELFF.

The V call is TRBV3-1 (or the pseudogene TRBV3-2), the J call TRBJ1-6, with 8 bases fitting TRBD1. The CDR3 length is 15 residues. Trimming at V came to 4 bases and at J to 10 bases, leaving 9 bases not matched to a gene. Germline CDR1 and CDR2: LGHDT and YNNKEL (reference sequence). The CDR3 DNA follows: TGTGCCAGCAGCCTCGGACAGGGAGGAAGCTCACCCCTCCACTTT. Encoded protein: CASSLGQGGSSPLHF.

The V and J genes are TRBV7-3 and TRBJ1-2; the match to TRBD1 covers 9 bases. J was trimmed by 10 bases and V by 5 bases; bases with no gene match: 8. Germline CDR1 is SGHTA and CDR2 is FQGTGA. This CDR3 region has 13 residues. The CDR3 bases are TGTGCCAGCAGCACCTCGACAGGGGGGGACTACACCTTC. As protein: CASSTSTGGDYTF.

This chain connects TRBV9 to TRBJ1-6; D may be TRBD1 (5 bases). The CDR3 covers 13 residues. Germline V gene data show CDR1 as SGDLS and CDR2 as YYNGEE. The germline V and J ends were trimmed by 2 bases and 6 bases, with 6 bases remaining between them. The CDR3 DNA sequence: TGTGCCAGCAGCGTCGACAGTAATTCACCCCTCCACTTT. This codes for CASSVDSNSPLHF. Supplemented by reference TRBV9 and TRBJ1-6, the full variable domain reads DSGVTQTPKHLITATGQRVTLRCSPRSGDLSVYWYQQSLDQGLQFLIQYYNGEERAKGNILERFSAQQFPDLHSELNLSSLELGDSALYFCASSVDSNSPLHFGNGTRLTVT.

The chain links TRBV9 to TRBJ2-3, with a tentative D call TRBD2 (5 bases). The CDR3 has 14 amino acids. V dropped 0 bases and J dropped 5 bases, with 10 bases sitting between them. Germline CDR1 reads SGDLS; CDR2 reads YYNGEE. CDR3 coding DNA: TGTGCCAGCAGCGTAGAGGAGGCCGAAGATACGCAGTATTTT. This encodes CASSVEEAEDTQYF.

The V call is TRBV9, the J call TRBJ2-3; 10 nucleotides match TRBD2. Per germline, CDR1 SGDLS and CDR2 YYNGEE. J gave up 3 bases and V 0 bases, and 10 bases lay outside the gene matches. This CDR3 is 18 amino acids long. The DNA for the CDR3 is TGTGCCAGCAGCGTAGATGGGAGCGGGGGGGCAATAACAGATACGCAGTATTTT. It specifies CASSVDGSGGAITDTQYF.

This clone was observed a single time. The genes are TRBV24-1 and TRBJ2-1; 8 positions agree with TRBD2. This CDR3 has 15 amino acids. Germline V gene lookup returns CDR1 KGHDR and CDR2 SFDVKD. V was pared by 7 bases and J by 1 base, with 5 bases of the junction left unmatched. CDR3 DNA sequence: TGTGCCACCAGCGAAAGCGGGGGTTCCTACAATGAGCAGTTCTTC. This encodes CATSESGGSYNEQFF.